A single sample gave rise to the 14 T cell receptor beta chains below, sequenced in a study of cytomegalovirus exposure and HLA in healthy donors. Primers for the PCR totalled 60 Vbeta and 13 Jbeta. Using immunoSEQ multiplex PCR, the repertoire was profiled, and TCRdb retains in-frame clones only, with some absent. The sample lists some 150,000 clones; 75% to 90% were seen once. The sequenced sample was PBMCs. These receptors came from a female donor in good health and CMV-seronegative.

About this clone itself: The same CDR3 can be traced to other DNA sequences in this sample. The rearrangement joins TRBV27 to TRBJ1-1, with no clear D. This CDR3 comprises 13 residues. The V gene's germline CDR1 is MNHEY and CDR2 SMNVEV (reference sequence). V lost 3 bases and J 0 bases, leaving 5 bases between the germline ends. CDR3 amino acids: CASSFVMNTEAFF. The CDR3, as DNA: TGTGCCAGCAGTTTTGTAATGAACACTGAAGCTTTCTTT.

The chain combines TRBV27 with TRBJ2-1, with 11 bases lining up with TRBD2. The germline CDR1 and CDR2 sequences are MNHEY and SMNVEV (reference sequence). Trimming took 2 bases from V and 11 from J; bases not matched to a gene: 5. The CDR3 contains 14 residues. In DNA form, the CDR3 reads TGTGCCAGCAGTTTACTGGCTAGCGGGGGGAAGCAGTTCTTC. The encoded protein is CASSLLASGGKQFF.

The rearrangement uses TRBV5-1 and TRBJ2-6, with D perhaps matching TRBD1 (6 bases). V was trimmed by 4 bases and J by 1 base, leaving 15 bases between them. In germline, CDR1 is SGHRS, CDR2 YFSETQ. The CDR3 has 17 residues. CDR3 sequence: CASSPGTIWSGANVLTF. Here the CDR3 DNA reads TGCGCCAGCAGCCCGGGGACAATCTGGTCTGGGGCCAACGTCCTGACTTTC.

The chain joins TRBV28 to TRBJ1-1; TRBD1 is a possible D gene (5 bases). The V gene lost 5 bases and the J gene lost 10 bases, with 14 bases spanning the gap. The CDR3 contains 12 residues. Germline V gene sequence: CDR1 MDHEN, CDR2 SYDVKM. In DNA form, the CDR3 reads TGTGCCAGCAGTCTCCGTCCCGGGGGAGCTTTCTTT. This encodes CASSLRPGGAFF.

The chain employs TRBV6-5 and TRBJ1-4, with D perhaps matching TRBD1 (5 bases). Germline V gene data show CDR1 as MNHEY and CDR2 as SVGAGI. This CDR3 spans 14 amino acids. V was shortened by 0 bases and J by 6 bases, with 8 bases between the two germline ends. CDR3 in DNA: TGTGCCAGCAGTTACTCCGCGGGGCATGAAAAACTGTTTTTT. Amino acids: CASSYSAGHEKLFF.

This clone came up a few times. The chain combines TRBV28 with TRBJ1-1; TRBD1 agrees at 7 bases. Trimming took 5 bases from V and 9 from J; bases not matched to a gene: 6. Germline-derived CDR1 and CDR2 are MDHEN and SYDVKM. The CDR3 covers 12 residues. For the CDR3, the DNA is TGTGCCAGCAGTGGGACAGTCGTAAAAGCTTTCTTT. It is translated as CASSGTVVKAFF.

The gene calls are TRBV14 and TRBJ2-3; D ambiguous. V lost 1 base to trimming and J lost 2 bases, with 7 bases between them. The CDR3 is made up of 14 amino acids. Germline lookup yields CDR1 SGHDN and CDR2 FVKESK. The CDR3 nucleotides are TGTGCCAGCAGCCAAGCCTATTACACAGATACGCAGTATTTT. It specifies CASSQAYYTDTQYF. Supplemented by reference TRBV14 and TRBJ2-3, the full variable domain reads EAGVTQFPSHSVIEKGQTVTLRCDPISGHDNLYWYRRVMGKEIKFLLHFVKESKQDESGMPNNRFLAERTGGTYSTLKVQPAELEDSGVYFCASSQAYYTDTQYFGPGTRLTVL.

The V and J genes are TRBV7-6 and TRBJ2-7; no clear D gene. Germline-derived CDR1 and CDR2 are SGHVS and FNYEAQ. This CDR3 region has 14 residues. Trimming took 5 bases from V and 0 from J, leaving 11 bases between them. The CDR3 region is CASSTFEDSYEQYF. CDR3 sequence (DNA): TGTGCCAGCAGCACCTTCGAGGACTCCTACGAGCAGTACTTC.

This chain connects TRBV28 to TRBJ2-3; TRBD2 is a possible D gene (6 bases). Germline V gene sequence: CDR1 MDHEN, CDR2 SYDVKM. The CDR3 sequence is 18 residues long. V lost 5 bases to trimming and J lost 3 bases, with 24 bases between them. CDR3 in DNA: TGTGCCAGCAGTACCCTCGCCTATGCCGGGAGTATGACAGATACGCAGTATTTT. Encoded protein: CASSTLAYAGSMTDTQYF.

The rearrangement links TRBV29-1 to TRBJ1-1; D remains ambiguous. The CDR3 has 15 residues. V lost 7 bases and J lost 2, with 20 bases in between. Germline CDR1 is SQVTM and CDR2 is ANQGSEA. The CDR3 DNA reads as TGCAGCGGAGACTCGGCCATTTCATTCAACACTGAAGCTTTCTTT. Encoded protein: CSGDSAISFNTEAFF.

DNA for the CDR3: TGTGCCAGCAGGACCGGGACTAGCGGAGACCAAGAGACCCAGTACTTC. This codes for CASRTGTSGDQETQYF. The chain carries TRBV27 and TRBJ2-5; 11 bases align to TRBD2. The trim removed 6 bases at V and 0 bases at J, leaving 6 bases unmatched. The germline V gene encodes CDR1 MNHEY and CDR2 SMNVEV (reference sequence). The CDR3 has 16 residues.

The genes are TRBV7-9 and TRBJ1-1; 9 bases fit TRBD1. The CDR3 contains 15 residues. J gave up 4 bases and V 5 bases, and 8 bases lay outside the gene matches. Germline lookup yields CDR1 SEHNR and CDR2 FQNEAQ (reference sequence). The CDR3 sequence is CASSITGTGTTEAFF. CDR3 bases: TGTGCCAGCAGCATAACCGGGACAGGGACCACTGAAGCTTTCTTT. The full variable domain, its missing parts supplied by reference TRBV7-9 and TRBJ1-1, is DTGVSQNPRHKITKRGQNVTFRCDPISEHNRLYWYRQTLGQGPEFLTYFQNEAQLEKSRLLSDRFSAERPKGSFSTLEIQRTEQGDSAMYLCASSITGTGTTEAFFGQGTRLTVV.

This chain joins TRBV27 and TRBJ2-7; 7 bases line up with TRBD1. CDR1 and CDR2 from the germline V gene are MNHEY and SMNVEV (reference sequence). V lost 10 bases to trimming and J lost 4 bases; unmatched junction nucleotides: 4. The CDR3 runs to 11 residues. Here the CDR3 reads CAIKTGYEQYF. Written as DNA, the CDR3 is TGTGCCATCAAGACAGGGTACGAGCAGTACTTC.

This chain uses TRBV18 with TRBJ2-5, with 7 bases matching TRBD2. The trim removed 3 bases at V and 5 bases at J, leaving 9 bases unmatched. CDR1 and CDR2 (germline): KGHSH, LQKENI. CDR3 length: 15 amino acids. CDR3 sequence: CASSPSTPGGETQYF. In DNA, the CDR3 is TGTGCCAGCTCACCTTCGACACCGGGGGGTGAGACCCAGTACTTC. The whole variable domain, remainder taken from reference TRBV18 and TRBJ2-5, is NAGVMQNPRHLVRRRGQEARLRCSPMKGHSHVYWYRQLPEEGLKFMVYLQKENIIDESGMPKERFSAEFPKEGPSILRIQQVVRGDSAAYFCASSPSTPGGETQYFGPGTRLLVL.